Listed here is a single T cell receptor beta chain. What it recognizes is unknown. Here immunoSEQ multiplex PCR was the method, and the copy in TCRdb shows in-frame clones only, minus some. This sample has about 58,000 clones, with 82% found just once. The sample is drawn from a study of memory CD4+ T cells and cytomegalovirus serostatus. On the study more broadly: Donors were healthy Belgian adults, 10 or so CMV seropositive and 20 to 25 seronegative. Study results and limitations: Each of approximately 73 CMV-associated TCRbeta sequences occurred in one to five individuals. A US-trained random forest predicted CMV serostatus with median AUC 0.91.

Single viable CD3+CD4+CD8-CD45RO+ cells were sorted as the memory CD4+ T cells. CMV serostatus came from serum IgG against pp150, pp28, p38, p52. Per the germline V gene, CDR1 is GTSNPN and CDR2 is SVGIG (reference sequence). This CDR3 contains 12 residues. The V end lost 7 bases, the J end lost 4 bases, and 11 bases lay between the germline ends. The receptor was isolated from an adult in good health and CMV-seronegative. Some clones in this sample may be carry-over from other donors' samples. The sequenced sample consisted of memory CD4+ T cells from blood. The V call is TRBV30, the J call TRBJ2-1, with no clear D. The CDR3 loop is CASSSPYNEQFF. The CDR3 DNA reads TGTGCCTCGTCCTCACCGTACAATGAGCAGTTCTTC.